This entry concerns a single T cell receptor (beta chain). The record originates from a study of blood T cell repertoires in COVID-19. Trimming left V 3 bases short and J 7 bases short, with 15 bases between. CDR1 is MNHEY and CDR2 is SVGAGI in the germline V gene. The CDR3 is 14 amino acids. Clones were sequenced by immunoSEQ multiplex PCR, and TCRdb holds only the in-frame ones, with some missing. The sample records 97,000 or so clones, roughly 85% being singletons. Sequenced: peripheral blood. The V and J genes are TRBV6-5 and TRBJ1-2; TRBD1 is a possible D gene (6 bases). The TCR was taken from a man aged 45-60 years with active COVID-19. The CDR3 DNA reads TGTGCCAGCAGTTATGGACAGCTAGTAGGTGGCTACACCTTC. Its protein product is CASSYGQLVGGYTF.